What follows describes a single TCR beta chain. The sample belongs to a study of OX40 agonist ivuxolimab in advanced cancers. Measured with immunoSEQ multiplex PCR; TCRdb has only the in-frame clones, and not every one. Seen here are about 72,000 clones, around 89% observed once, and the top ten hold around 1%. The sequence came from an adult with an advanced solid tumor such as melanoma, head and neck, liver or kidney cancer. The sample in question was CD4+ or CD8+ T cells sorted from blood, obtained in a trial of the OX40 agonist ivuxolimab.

CDR3: CSVPGQGQYEQYF. The CDR3 nucleotides are TGCAGCGTTCCGGGACAAGGCCAATACGAGCAGTACTTC. The V gene is TRBV29-1, the J gene TRBJ2-7, with a tentative D call TRBD1 (6 bases). The CDR3 length is 13 residues. Germline V CDR1 and CDR2: SQVTM, ANQGSEA. The V end was cut by 5 bases, the J end by 4 bases, with 15 bases between.